Described below is a single T cell receptor (beta chain) sequence and its context. Its specificity is not known. Libraries were prepared by immunoSEQ multiplex PCR; TCRdb keeps only in-frame clonotypes and omits some of them. Seen here are over 140,000 clones, around 81% observed once, and the top ten hold 7.5% to 8%. The sample originates from a study of cytotoxic CD8 clonotypes in ibrutinib-treated CLL. Notes on the study in general: While tracking circulating CD8+ T-cell counts, baseline clonality exceeded that of age-matched healthy donors. The study found public clonotypes uncommon, contracting or stable on treatment.

The CDR3 spans 14 residues. Trimming cost V 5 bases and J 9 bases; bases outside gene matches: 12. In germline, CDR1 is SGHTA, CDR2 FQGTGA. This specimen was PBMCs, taken after 36 months of ibrutinib treatment. The clonotype originates from a human donor with chronic lymphocytic leukemia. This sequence joins TRBV7-3 and TRBJ2-7; TRBD1 agrees at 8 bases. The CDR3, as DNA: TGTGCCAGCAGCCCATCAGGGGGCGGTGCGCGGCAGTACTTC. It translates to CASSPSGGGARQYF.